This T cell receptor (beta chain) comes out of a study of blood T cell repertoires in COVID-19. This clone showed up just once. Unmatched junction bases numbered 5, after V lost 1 base and J lost 4 bases. CDR1 is MGHRA and CDR2 is YSYEKL in the germline V gene. The CDR3 sequence is 15 residues long. TCRdb's copy holds only in-frame clones and misses some; the assay was immunoSEQ multiplex PCR. The table has more than 300,000 clones, roughly 90% seen once. Individuals aged about 18 to 89 years were recruited from 24 US areas. The specimen sequenced was PBMCs or T cells enriched from blood (not recorded which). The chain recombines TRBV4-1 with TRBJ1-2, with 8 bases that match TRBD1. The sequence was obtained from a woman younger than 45 who had been exposed to COVID-19. The CDR3 DNA follows: TGCGCCAGCAGCCAAGGACAGGGGAATTCCTATGGCTACACCTTC. Its protein product is CASSQGQGNSYGYTF.